Here is one T cell receptor beta chain with its context. The germline V gene has CDR1 MNHEY and CDR2 SMNVEV (reference sequence). The CDR3 is made up of 17 amino acids. Trimming pared 6 bases from V and 2 bases from J, leaving 19 bases between. The data were taken from a study of T cells in Graves' hyperthyroidism and ophthalmopathy. Graves' hyperthyroidism qualified as stable when ophthalmopathy did not progress within 18 months. RNA transcripts served as the template for amplifying TCR beta CDR3 regions. In the first-round RT-PCR of the TCR CDR3, the HTBI primer set was used. TCRdb passed the multiplex PCR reads through MiXCR, listing each CDR3 protein once. The table shows 500,000 to 750,000 distinct CDR3 sequences, with 15% to 17% occurring only once.

This clonotype was obtained from a woman aged 25 to 39 with Graves' hyperthyroidism. Material for sequencing was blood. The chain combines TRBV27 with TRBJ1-4; possibly TRBD1 for D (6 bases). CDR3 sequence: CASSLRSGAGTNEKLFF. CDR3 bases: TGTGCCAGCAGCTTGCGCTCGGGGGCTGGTACTAATGAAAAACTGTTTTTT.